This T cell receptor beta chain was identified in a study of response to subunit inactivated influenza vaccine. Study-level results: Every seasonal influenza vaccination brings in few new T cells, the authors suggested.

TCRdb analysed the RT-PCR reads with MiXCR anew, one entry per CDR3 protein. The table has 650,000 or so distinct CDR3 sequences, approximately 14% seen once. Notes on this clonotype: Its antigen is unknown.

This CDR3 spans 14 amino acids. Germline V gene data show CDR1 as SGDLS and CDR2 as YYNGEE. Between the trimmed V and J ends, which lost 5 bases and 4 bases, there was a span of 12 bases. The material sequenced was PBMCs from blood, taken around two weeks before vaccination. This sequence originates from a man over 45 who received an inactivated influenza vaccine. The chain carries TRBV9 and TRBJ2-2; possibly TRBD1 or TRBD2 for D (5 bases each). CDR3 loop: CASRADGATGELFF. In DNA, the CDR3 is TGTGCCAGCAGAGCCGACGGGGCCACCGGGGAGCTGTTTTTT. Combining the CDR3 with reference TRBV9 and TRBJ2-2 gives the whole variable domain DSGVTQTPKHLITATGQRVTLRCSPRSGDLSVYWYQQSLDQGLQFLIQYYNGEERAKGNILERFSAQQFPDLHSELNLSSLELGDSALYFCASRADGATGELFFGEGSRLTVL.